The subject of this entry is one TCR beta chain. Its antigen remains unknown. The protocol was immunoSEQ multiplex PCR, while the TCRdb copy is restricted to in-frame clones and leaves out a portion. The profile shows about 100,000 clones, more than 85% of them singletons. Germline loops: CDR1 KGHSY, CDR2 FQNENV. Trimming cost V 0 bases and J 8 bases; bases outside gene matches: 3. The CDR3 sequence is 13 residues long. This record belongs to a study of siplizumab effects on memory and regulatory T cells. Study-level findings and limits: About 75-96% of proliferating CD4+ or CD8+ clones had no assignable naive or memory phenotype. Naive T cells seemed more diverse than memory cells; they also seemed major alloresponse contributors. A mean of about 69% of mappable alloreactive CD4+ clones were Treg-derived with siplizumab, compared with about 30% in controls.

Sample: CD4+ T cells sorted from blood. The rearrangement uses TRBV16 and TRBJ1-2, with 7 bases matching TRBD1. The sequence came from a human donor in good health. The DNA for the CDR3 is TGTGCCAGCAGCCAATCTTCAGGGGGAGGCTACACCTTC. It codes for CASSQSSGGGYTF.